The 16 T cell receptor beta chains below all came from one sample that was sequenced in a study of T cells in women clearing cervical HPV infection (dated by TCRdb to 2017 to 2018). The method was the immunoSEQ multiplex PCR assay. TCRdb took over this immuneACCESS table, retaining in-frame rearrangements with V and J assigned. Such tables are incomplete; in checked studies, under half of the missing clones stem from an unresolved V gene, and the remainder is unexplained. The sample has about 16,000 clones on record. The ten largest clonotypes hold 7.2% of the sample. Sequencing was carried out using blood buffy coat. These TCRs come from a woman between 18 and 69 years old with a cervical HPV16 infection that either progressed to CIN3+ or cleared (not recorded which).

In regard to this clone: With the read ending 3 residues before the CDR3 end, the germline J gene is used to fill in that end. V and J are TRBV11-2 and TRBJ2-5, with D perhaps matching TRBD2 (7 bases). CDR3 length: 15 residues. Trimming stripped 1 base from V and 4 bases from J, with 13 bases between. Per germline, CDR1 SGHAT and CDR2 FQNNGV. CDR3 region: CASSLVRGPVETQYF. The CDR3 bases that were read are TGTGCCAGCAGCTTAGTGCGGGGGCCAGTAGAGACC. Full variable domain (rest looked up from reference TRBV11-2 and TRBJ2-5): EAGVAQSPRYKIIEKRQSVAFWCNPISGHATLYWYQQILGQGPKLLIQFQNNGVVDDSQLPKDRFSAERLKGVDSTLKIQPAKLEDSAVYLCASSLVRGPVETQYFGPGTRLLVL.

A remark on this clone: The read is 3 residues too short to cover the CDR3 end, so that end is filled in from the germline J gene. This chain joins TRBV5-1 and TRBJ2-3; 8 nucleotides match TRBD2. Germline V CDR1 and CDR2: SGHRS, YFSETQ. The V gene end was trimmed by 4 bases and the J gene end by 8 bases; junction bases not matched to a gene: 9. There are 14 residues in the CDR3. The CDR3 bases that were read are TGCGCCAGCAGCGCGGGGGGTAGCGGGGTTACG. Its protein product is CASSAGGSGVT. The complete CDR3 protein is CASSAGGSGVTQYF. The full variable domain, completed using reference TRBV5-1 and TRBJ2-3, is KAGVTQTPRYLIKTRGQQVTLSCSPISGHRSVSWYQQTPGQGLQFLFEYFSETQRNKGNFPGRFSGRQFSNSRSEMNVSTLELGDSALYLCASSAGGSGVTQYFGPGTRLTVL.

Details on this clone: The read halts 3 residues ahead of the CDR3 end, with the missing end drawn from the germline J gene. The gene calls are TRBV20-1 and TRBJ2-5; D is perhaps TRBD1 (6 bases). There are 13 residues in the CDR3. The germline V gene has CDR1 DFQATT and CDR2 SNEGSKA (reference sequence). V lost 2 bases and J lost 7, with 14 bases in between. Incomplete CDR3 DNA: TGCAGTGCTAGAAAGACAGGAAAATTGACC. Translating it yields CSARKTGKLT. The entire CDR3 sequence reads CSARKTGKLTQYF.

Points on this clone: Read coverage stops 3 residues before the CDR3 terminus; the germline J gene supplies the remainder. J is TRBJ1-6 and V is TRBV10-3, with D possibly TRBD1 on 6 matching bases. The CDR3 is 12 residues long. The V end was cut by 10 bases, the J end by 8 bases, with 12 bases between. Germline CDR1 and CDR2: ENHRY and SYGVKD. The CDR3: CATQSGDSPLHF. Partial CDR3 DNA: TGTGCCACCCAATCAGGGGATTCACCC.

About this clone itself: The observed sequence ends 3 residues before the CDR3 terminus, with the missing tail filled in from the germline J gene. The chain uses TRBV28 and TRBJ1-1; no firm D call. Germline assignment: CDR1 MDHEN and CDR2 SYDVKM. The germline V and J ends were trimmed by 7 bases and 1 base, with 13 bases remaining between them. The CDR3 is 14 residues long. The CDR3 region is CASITRTANTEAFF. The CDR3 bases that were read are TGTGCCAGCATAACTAGGACGGCGAACACTGAA.

Turning to this clone: The CDR3 is cut off 3 residues early in the read; its end comes from the germline J gene. The chain joins TRBV10-1 to TRBJ2-5; no firm D call. Trimming cost V 4 bases and J 5 bases, with 11 bases left between them. The CDR3 totals 13 residues. Germline V gene data show CDR1 as WNHNN and CDR2 as SYGVQD (reference sequence). The sequenced part of the CDR3 DNA is TGCGCCAGCAGTGCCCGGTTAGGGGAGACC. Its protein product is CASSARLGET. The whole CDR3 protein reads CASSARLGETQYF.

The covered CDR3 bases are TGTGCCAGCCGAACCGGGCGGGGGGGCGAAGATACG. Residues: CASRTGRGGEDT. The full CDR3 protein reads CASRTGRGGEDTQYF. The V call is TRBV7-9, the J call TRBJ2-3; 9 bases are a match to TRBD2. Sequencing ends 3 residues short of the CDR3 end; the germline J gene provides the rest. Germline V lookup: CDR1 SEHNR, CDR2 FQNEAQ (reference sequence). CDR3 length equals 15 residues. The J segment lost 5 bases and the V segment lost 8 bases, leaving 11 bases of the junction unmatched.

As regards this clone: The sequence runs out 3 residues before the end of the CDR3; the remainder is reconstructed from the germline J gene. V is TRBV14 and J is TRBJ2-1; D gene uncertain. CDR1 is SGHDN and CDR2 is FVKESK in the germline V gene. CDR3 length equals 15 residues. V dropped 0 bases and J dropped 3 bases, with 9 bases sitting between them. This CDR3 is CASSQDILVYNEQFF. The CDR3 DNA, read in part, is TGTGCCAGCAGCCAAGATATCCTAGTCTACAATGAG.

With respect to this clone: The read ends 3 residues early relative to the CDR3; the germline J gene fills the gap. The chain employs TRBV19 and TRBJ2-1; 7 bases are a match to TRBD1. CDR1 is LNHDA, CDR2 SQIVND, per germline (reference sequence). J was trimmed by 4 bases and V by 4 bases; bases with no gene match: 7. The CDR3 loop spans 15 amino acids. CDR3 DNA, as far as it was read: TGTGCCAGTAGTAAACAGGGGAATAGGTACAATGAG. It is translated as CASSKQGNRYNE. The full CDR3 is CASSKQGNRYNEQFF.

Incomplete CDR3 DNA: TGTGCCAGCAGTGTACAGGGAAGTAATGAAAAA. Its translation: CASSVQGSNEK. The CDR3, in full, reads CASSVQGSNEKLFF. The chain couples TRBV2 to TRBJ1-4, with D possibly being TRBD1 (6 bases). Read coverage stops 3 residues before the CDR3 terminus; the germline J gene supplies the remainder. Looked up from germline, CDR1 is SNHLY and CDR2 is FYNNEI. The ends were cut back, 4 bases at V and 4 bases at J, with 10 bases in the middle. This CDR3 has 14 residues. Drawing the rest from reference TRBV2 and TRBJ1-4, the complete variable domain is EPEVTQTPSHQVTQMGQEVILRCVPISNHLYFYWYRQILGQKVEFLVSFYNNEISEKSEIFDDQFSVERPDGSNFTLKIRSTKLEDSAMYFCASSVQGSNEKLFFGSGTQLSVL.

Concerning this clone itself: The read ends 3 residues before the CDR3 terminus; that terminus is restored from the germline J gene. The rearrangement joins TRBV19 to TRBJ2-1, with TRBD1 identical over 7 bases. Germline lookup yields CDR1 LNHDA and CDR2 SQIVND (reference sequence). The V segment lost 7 bases and the J segment 0 bases; nucleotides outside the gene matches: 6. The CDR3 loop spans 15 amino acids. The CDR3 bases that were read are TGTGCCAGTACCGAGGGGGCTCCCTCCTACAATGAG. This sequence encodes CASTEGAPSYNE. In full, the CDR3 is CASTEGAPSYNEQFF.

This clone is identified as medium-sized (0.01 to 0.1%) from frequency. Coverage ceases 3 residues before the CDR3 finishes, and the germline J gene fills in the end. V and J are TRBV3-1 (or the pseudogene TRBV3-2) and TRBJ2-3; 7 bases align to TRBD2. Germline CDR1 and CDR2: LGHDT and YNNKEL (reference sequence). V dropped 7 bases and J dropped 3; count of bases not matched to a gene: 13. This CDR3 region has 16 residues. The covered CDR3 bases are TGTGCCAGCACCCACAGGTATAGCGGGTTAACAGATACG. Its protein is CASTHRYSGLTDT. The whole CDR3 region reads CASTHRYSGLTDTQYF.

Worth noting for this clone: The read finishes 3 residues shy of the CDR3 end, and the germline J gene is used to complete it. The chain is built from TRBV28 and TRBJ1-4; D not resolved. With 6 bases removed from V and 7 bases from J, the gap between germline ends came to 18 bases. This CDR3 contains 15 residues. Germline V gene lookup returns CDR1 MDHEN and CDR2 SYDVKM. Incomplete CDR3 DNA: TGTGCCAGCAGGTCCAGTTCGGACTTTAGTGAAAAA. It translates to CASRSSSDFSEK. The whole CDR3 is CASRSSSDFSEKLFF.

Points on this clone: The read gets to within 3 residues of the CDR3 end, and the germline J gene fills in the rest. The chain has TRBV7-9 and TRBJ2-3; D remains ambiguous. Germline values: CDR1 SEHNR, CDR2 FQNEAQ (reference sequence). The V and J ends lost 5 bases and 0 bases respectively, with 6 bases between them. The CDR3 length is 13 residues. CDR3 amino acids: CASSPTSTDTQYF. The sequenced CDR3 bases are TGTGCCAGCAGCCCCACTAGCACAGATACG.

Note on this clone: The read comes to an end 3 residues before the CDR3 does, leaving the germline J gene to fill in the end. The chain uses TRBV19 and TRBJ1-1; TRBD1 aligns across 7 bases. With 6 bases clipped from V and 0 bases from J, the junction kept 7 bases outside the gene matches. The germline gives CDR1 LNHDA, CDR2 SQIVND (reference sequence). The CDR3 sequence is 15 residues long. The covered CDR3 bases are TGTGCCAGTAGAGGACAGGCGAACATGAACACTGAA. Protein: CASRGQANMNTE. From start to end, the CDR3 is CASRGQANMNTEAFF.

This clone is labeled medium-sized based on frequency. The read is 3 residues too short to cover the CDR3 end, so that end is filled in from the germline J gene. The gene calls are TRBV29-1 and TRBJ1-1; D possibly corresponds to TRBD1 (5 bases). The CDR3 totals 11 residues. The germline CDR1 and CDR2 sequences are SQVTM and ANQGSEA. Incomplete CDR3 DNA: TGCAGCGTTGAAAGGAACAGGGAA. Encoded protein: CSVERNRE. The complete CDR3 sequence is CSVERNREAFF. The variable domain in full, completed from reference TRBV29-1 and TRBJ1-1, reads SAVISQKPSRDICQRGTSLTIQCQVDSQVTMMFWYRQQPGQSLTLIATANQGSEATYESGFVIDKFPISRPNLTFSTLTVSNMSPEDSSIYLCSVERNREAFFGQGTRLTVV.